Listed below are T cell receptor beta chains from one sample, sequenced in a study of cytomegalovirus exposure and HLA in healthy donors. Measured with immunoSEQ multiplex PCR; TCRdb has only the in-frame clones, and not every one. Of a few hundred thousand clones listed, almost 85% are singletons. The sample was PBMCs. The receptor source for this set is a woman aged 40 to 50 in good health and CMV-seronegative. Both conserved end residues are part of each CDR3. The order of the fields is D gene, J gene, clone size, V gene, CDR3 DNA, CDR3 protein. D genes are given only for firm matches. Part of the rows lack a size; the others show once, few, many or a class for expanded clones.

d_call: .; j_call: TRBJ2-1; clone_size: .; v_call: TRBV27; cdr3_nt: TGTGCCACCCAACATGTGGACAGTATTTACAATGAGCAGTTCTTC; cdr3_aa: CATQHVDSIYNEQFF
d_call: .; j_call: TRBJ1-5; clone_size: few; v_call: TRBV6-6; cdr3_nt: TGTGCCAGCAGTTACTCGAGTCAGCCCCAGCATTTT; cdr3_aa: CASSYSSQPQHF
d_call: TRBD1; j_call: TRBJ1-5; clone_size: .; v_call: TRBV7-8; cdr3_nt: TGTGCCAGCAGCTTAGCTAACAGGGGAAACAAATATAGCAATCAGCCCCAGCATTTT; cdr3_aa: CASSLANRGNKYSNQPQHF
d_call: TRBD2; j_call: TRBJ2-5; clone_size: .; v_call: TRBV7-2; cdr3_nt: TGTGCCAGCAGCTCTATAGCGGGGGGGCCGGAGACCCAGTACTTC; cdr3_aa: CASSSIAGGPETQYF
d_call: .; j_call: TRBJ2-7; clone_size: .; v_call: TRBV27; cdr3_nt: TGTGCCAGCGGCCCTCTCGGGGGCTCCTACGAGCAGTACTTC; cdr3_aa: CASGPLGGSYEQYF
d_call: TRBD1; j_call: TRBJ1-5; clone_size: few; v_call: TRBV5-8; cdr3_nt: TGTGCCAGCAGCTGGGGACAGGGGAAGCAGCCCCAGCATTTT; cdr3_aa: CASSWGQGKQPQHF
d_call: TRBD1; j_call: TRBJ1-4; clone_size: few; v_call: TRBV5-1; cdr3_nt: TGCGCCAGCAGTCGGGGACAGGGAGTATCGGATGAAAAACTGTTTTTT; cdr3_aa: CASSRGQGVSDEKLFF
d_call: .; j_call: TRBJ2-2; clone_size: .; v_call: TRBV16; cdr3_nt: TGTGCCAGCAGCCAATCGTGGCAGGGGATTGACGGGGAGCTGTTTTTT; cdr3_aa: CASSQSWQGIDGELFF
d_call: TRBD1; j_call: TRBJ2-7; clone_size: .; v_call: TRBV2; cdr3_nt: TGTGCCAGCAGGCCGGGACAGGGTGCCCTCGAGCAGTACTTC; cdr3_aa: CASRPGQGALEQYF
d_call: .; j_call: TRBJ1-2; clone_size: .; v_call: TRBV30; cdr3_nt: TGTGCCGTAGGGGATGGCTACACCTTC; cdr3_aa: CAVGDGYTF
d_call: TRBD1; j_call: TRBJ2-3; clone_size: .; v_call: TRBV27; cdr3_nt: TGTGCCAGCAGTTATGCAGGGGGAACAGATACGCAGTATTTT; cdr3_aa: CASSYAGGTDTQYF
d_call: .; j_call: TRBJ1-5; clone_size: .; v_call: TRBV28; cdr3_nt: TGTGCCAGCAGTTCACAGGGCCAGCCCCAGCATTTT; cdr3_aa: CASSSQGQPQHF
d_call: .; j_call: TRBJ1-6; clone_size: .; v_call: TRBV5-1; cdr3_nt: TGCGCCAGCAGCTTGGATGGGGCGCCGGCAGGGGCCCTCCACTTT; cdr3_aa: CASSLDGAPAGALHF
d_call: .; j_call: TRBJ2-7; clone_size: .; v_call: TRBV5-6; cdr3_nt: TGTGCCAGCAGCGGAGGTGCGGGCTCCTACGAGCAGTACTTC; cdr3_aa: CASSGGAGSYEQYF
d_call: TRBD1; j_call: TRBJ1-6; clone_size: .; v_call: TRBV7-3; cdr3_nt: TGTGCCAGCAGTCTGGGACAGTGGAATTCACCCCTCCACTTT; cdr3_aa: CASSLGQWNSPLHF
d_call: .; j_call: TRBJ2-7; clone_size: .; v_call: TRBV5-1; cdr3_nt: TGCGCCAGCAGCCGGACACGCTACGAGCAGTACTTC; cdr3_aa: CASSRTRYEQYF
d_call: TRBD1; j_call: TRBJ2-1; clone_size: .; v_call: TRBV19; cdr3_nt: TGTGCCAGTAGCTCGACAGGGGGCAACAGGTATGAGCAGTTCTTC; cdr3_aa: CASSSTGGNRYEQFF
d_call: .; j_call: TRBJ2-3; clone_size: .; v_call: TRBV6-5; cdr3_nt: TGTGCCAGCAGACCCGGGACATTGAGCACAGATACGCAGTATTTT; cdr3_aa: CASRPGTLSTDTQYF
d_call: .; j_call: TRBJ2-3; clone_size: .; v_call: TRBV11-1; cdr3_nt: TGTGCCAGCAGCCCAAACCAGGGGTTCACAGATACGCAGTATTTT; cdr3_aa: CASSPNQGFTDTQYF
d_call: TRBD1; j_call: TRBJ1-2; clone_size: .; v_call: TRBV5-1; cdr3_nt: TGCGCCAGCAGCGCGGGGACAGGCTATGGCTACACCTTC; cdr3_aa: CASSAGTGYGYTF
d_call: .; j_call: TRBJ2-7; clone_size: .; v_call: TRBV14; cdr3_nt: TGTGCCAGCAGACCGACAGGAGAGCGCTACGAGCAGTACTTC; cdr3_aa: CASRPTGERYEQYF
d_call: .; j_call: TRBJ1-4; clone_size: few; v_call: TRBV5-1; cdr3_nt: TGCGCCAGCAGCTTGAGCTTGGGGACTAGAGAAAAACTGTTTTTT; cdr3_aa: CASSLSLGTREKLFF
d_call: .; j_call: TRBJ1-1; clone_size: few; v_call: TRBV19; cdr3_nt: TGTGCCAGTACCCTGCGCCCATCGTACACTGAAGCTTTCTTT; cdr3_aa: CASTLRPSYTEAFF
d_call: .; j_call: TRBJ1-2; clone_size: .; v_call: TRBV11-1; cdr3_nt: TGTGCCAGCAGCCATTCTCCGCGAACTAACTATGGCTACACCTTC; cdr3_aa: CASSHSPRTNYGYTF